These T cell receptor beta chains were read from a single sample in a study of CD8 T cells in Susac syndrome. TCRdb passed the immunoSEQ multiplex PCR reads through MiXCR, listing each CDR3 protein once. This sample has 70,000 to 100,000 distinct CDR3 sequences, with roughly 91% found just once. The source material was CD8+ T cells from PBMCs. The receptors were gathered from a human donor in good health. Both conserved end residues are part of each CDR3. The D gene is left open where the match is weak. Where a row states a size, it is once, few, many or the class of an expanded clone; other rows omit it.

CDR3aa	CDR3nt	abundance	d_gene	len	v_gene	j_gene
CASGYPSRMDTEAFF	TGTGCCAGCGGTTATCCGTCTCGGATGGACACTGAAGCTTTCTTT	.	.	15	TRBV2	TRBJ1-1
CASSSPWTGAEAFF	TGTGCCAGTAGTTCGCCTTGGACAGGGGCCGAAGCTTTCTTT	.	TRBD1	14	TRBV19	TRBJ1-1
CASSDSPGVGTEAFF	TGTGCCAGCAGTGACTCGCCGGGGGTCGGCACTGAAGCTTTCTTT	.	.	15	TRBV6-4	TRBJ1-1
CASSPLYGTSPRDTQYF	TGCGCCAGCAGCCCCCTCTACGGGACCTCACCTAGGGATACGCAGTATTTT	.	.	17	TRBV5-1	TRBJ2-3
CASSLTGNQPQHF	TGTGCCAGCAGCTTAACCGGGAATCAGCCCCAGCATTTT	.	.	13	TRBV13	TRBJ1-5
CASSPYTGGYGYTF	TGTGCCAGCAGCCCTTATACAGGGGGCTATGGCTACACCTTC	.	TRBD1	14	TRBV4-2	TRBJ1-2
CASSRDVVYEQYF	TGTGCCAGCAGCAGGGATGTTGTGTACGAGCAGTACTTC	.	.	13	TRBV7-8	TRBJ2-7
CASSPTGGGTEAFF	TGTGCCAGCAGCCCGACAGGGGGAGGCACTGAAGCTTTCTTT	.	TRBD1	14	TRBV13	TRBJ1-1
CASSLGWGDNQPQHF	TGTGCCAGCAGCTTAGGATGGGGGGATAATCAGCCCCAGCATTTT	.	.	15	TRBV7-9	TRBJ1-5
CASSPLPASTGELFF	TGTGCCAGCAGTCCACTTCCAGCTAGCACCGGGGAGCTGTTTTTT	.	.	15	TRBV6-1	TRBJ2-2
CASSPDNSALYGYTF	TGTGCCAGCAGTCCCGACAATTCGGCCCTCTATGGCTACACCTTC	.	.	15	TRBV7-3	TRBJ1-2
CASSLIGREQYF	TGTGCCAGCAGCTTAATTGGGAGGGAGCAGTACTTC	.	.	12	TRBV7-9	TRBJ2-7
CASSEYDVGGEETQYF	TGTGCCAGCAGTGAATACGACGTGGGCGGGGAAGAGACCCAGTACTTC	once	.	16	TRBV6-1	TRBJ2-5
CSALIPAGPNYGYTF	TGCAGCGCCCTAATCCCAGCCGGACCTAACTATGGCTACACCTTC	.	.	15	TRBV29-1	TRBJ1-2
CASSQEPTSGGRGDTQYF	TGTGCCAGCAGCCAAGAGCCGACTAGCGGGGGACGAGGAGATACGCAGTATTTT	.	TRBD2	18	TRBV14	TRBJ2-3
CASSPGQGILREQFF	TGTGCCAGCAGCCCGGGACAGGGTATTTTGAGAGAGCAGTTCTTC	few	TRBD1	15	TRBV11-1	TRBJ2-1
CASSQGPLAEAFF	TGTGCCAGCAGTCAAGGTCCCCTTGCTGAAGCTTTCTTT	.	.	13	TRBV12-3/TRBV12-4	TRBJ1-1
CAWSVRGAKYNEQFF	TGTGCCTGGAGTGTACGGGGGGCGAAGTACAATGAGCAGTTCTTC	.	.	15	TRBV30	TRBJ2-1
CASSPEGGRAKNIQYF	TGCGCCAGCAGCCCTGAGGGGGGGCGAGCCAAAAACATTCAGTACTTC	.	.	16	TRBV5-1	TRBJ2-4
CASSDSWEGASGYTF	TGTGCCAGCAGTGACTCGTGGGAGGGGGCTTCTGGCTACACCTTC	once	TRBD1	15	TRBV6-4	TRBJ1-2
CASSQDFSSGGFLAKNIQYF	TGTGCCAGCAGCCAAGATTTTTCTAGCGGGGGGTTTCTAGCCAAAAACATTCAGTACTTC	.	TRBD2	20	TRBV3-1	TRBJ2-4
CASSSGGLTYEQYF	TGTGCCAGCAGCTCCGGAGGCCTGACCTACGAGCAGTACTTC	.	.	14	TRBV13	TRBJ2-7
CASSDGTGFANYGYTF	TGTGCCAGCAGTGACGGGACAGGGTTCGCTAACTATGGCTACACCTTC	.	TRBD1	16	TRBV2	TRBJ1-2
CASSYRTGGNTIYF	TGTGCCAGCAGTTACAGGACAGGGGGAAACACCATATATTTT	.	TRBD1	14	TRBV27	TRBJ1-3
CASGLVIGGRYEQYF	TGTGCTAGTGGTTTGGTAATTGGTGGACGCTACGAGCAGTACTTC	.	.	15	TRBV12-5	TRBJ2-7
CASSPWGAANTGELFF	TGTGCCAGCAGCCCATGGGGGGCCGCAAACACCGGGGAGCTGTTTTTT	.	.	16	TRBV7-9	TRBJ2-2
CASSPSGTGTYGYTF	TGTGCCAGCAGCCCATCCGGGACAGGGACCTATGGCTACACCTTC	.	TRBD1	15	TRBV7-2	TRBJ1-2
CASSSREGGETQYF	TGTGCCAGCAGCTCTCGGGAGGGTGGGGAGACCCAGTACTTC	once	TRBD2	14	TRBV13	TRBJ2-5
CASSQTGLSYEQYF	TGTGCCAGTTCTCAGACAGGTCTGTCCTACGAGCAGTACTTC	.	.	14	TRBV19	TRBJ2-7
CASSLGLAGPLGDTQYF	TGTGCCAGCAGCTTGGGTTTGGCGGGCCCACTGGGAGATACGCAGTATTTT	.	.	17	TRBV7-3	TRBJ2-3
CASSLDSRSNQPQHF	TGTGCCAGCAGCCTGGATTCACGGAGCAATCAGCCCCAGCATTTT	.	.	15	TRBV7-9	TRBJ1-5
CSADGPGLAVNEQFF	TGCAGTGCCGATGGACCGGGACTAGCGGTGAATGAGCAGTTCTTC	.	TRBD2	15	TRBV20-1	TRBJ2-1
CASSSVHNQPQHF	TGTGCCAGCAGTTCTGTCCACAATCAGCCCCAGCATTTT	.	.	13	TRBV6-5	TRBJ1-5
CASSLDVGRGSQPQHF	TGTGCCAGCAGCTTAGATGTGGGACGGGGGAGTCAGCCCCAGCATTTT	.	.	16	TRBV7-8	TRBJ1-5
CASSLPGRTYEQYF	TGTGCCAGCAGTTTGCCAGGGAGAACCTACGAGCAGTACTTC	.	.	14	TRBV28	TRBJ2-7
CASRGGGSNTEAFF	TGTGCCAGCAGAGGGGGCGGGAGTAACACTGAAGCTTTCTTT	.	TRBD1	14	TRBV2	TRBJ1-1
CASSPGLRGPVGGYTF	TGCGCCAGCAGCCCGGGTTTGAGGGGGCCAGTAGGTGGCTACACCTTC	.	TRBD1	16	TRBV5-1	TRBJ1-2
CASSRGLSVNSPLHF	TGTGCCAGCAGCCGGGGCCTAAGCGTCAATTCACCCCTCCACTTT	.	.	15	TRBV14	TRBJ1-6
CASSPAGGGAYEQYF	TGTGCCAGCAGCCCCGCTGGCGGGGGGGCCTACGAGCAGTACTTC	.	TRBD2	15	TRBV7-3	TRBJ2-7
CSVGAARTTEAFF	TGCAGCGTTGGGGCAGCTAGAACCACTGAAGCTTTCTTT	.	.	13	TRBV29-1	TRBJ1-1
CASSLGGDTQYF	TGTGCCAGCAGCTTAGGAGGGGATACGCAGTATTTT	few	.	12	TRBV5-6	TRBJ2-3
CASSHGQGETYEQYF	TGTGCCAGCAGCCATGGACAGGGGGAAACCTACGAGCAGTACTTC	.	TRBD1	15	TRBV13	TRBJ2-7
CSVRRGNTEAFF	TGCAGCGTGAGAAGGGGGAACACTGAAGCTTTCTTT	.	.	12	TRBV29-1	TRBJ1-1
CSVEKGTNTEAFF	TGCAGCGTTGAGAAAGGGACGAACACTGAAGCTTTCTTT	.	.	13	TRBV29-1	TRBJ1-1
CSASTYNSGNTIYF	TGCAGTGCTAGCACTTACAACTCTGGAAACACCATATATTTT	.	.	14	TRBV20-1	TRBJ1-3
CASSWGQGGSGYTF	TGCGCCAGCAGCTGGGGACAGGGGGGATCTGGCTACACCTTC	.	TRBD1	14	TRBV5-1	TRBJ1-2
CASSFGLGQPQHF	TGTGCCAGCAGCTTTGGGCTGGGTCAGCCCCAGCATTTT	once	.	13	TRBV5-6	TRBJ1-5
CSVDGSVQETQYF	TGCAGCGTTGACGGGAGTGTTCAAGAGACCCAGTACTTC	.	.	13	TRBV29-1	TRBJ2-5
CASSPGTAGANVLTF	TGTGCCAGCAGCCCCGGGACAGCTGGGGCCAACGTCCTGACTTTC	.	TRBD1	15	TRBV5-6	TRBJ2-6
CASSRDRGTYGYTF	TGTGCCAGCAGCCGGGACAGGGGTACCTATGGCTACACCTTC	once	TRBD1	14	TRBV7-9	TRBJ1-2
CASSGGPEGTQYF	TGTGCCAGCAGCGGCGGACCCGAGGGGACCCAGTACTTC	.	.	13	TRBV13	TRBJ2-5
CASSEWTAQYF	TGTGCCAGCAGTGAATGGACTGCTCAGTACTTC	.	.	11	TRBV2	TRBJ2-7